These 28 T cell receptor beta chains share one sample of origin, sequenced in a study of blood T cell repertoires in COVID-19. The repertoire was sequenced with immunoSEQ multiplex PCR; TCRdb's copy has only in-frame clones and lacks some. Here the sample spans fewer than 350,000 clones, 65% to 90% being singletons. Sequencing was performed on peripheral blood. Receptor source: a human donor in a cohort sampled during active COVID-19.

The rearrangement joins TRBV30 to TRBJ2-4; maybe TRBD2 (7 bases). CDR1 and CDR2 (germline): GTSNPN, SVGIG (reference sequence). This CDR3 has 13 amino acids. Trimming left V 5 bases short and J 7 bases short, with 15 bases between. CDR3 sequence reads: CAWSPGGSNIQYF. The CDR3 DNA sequence: TGTGCCTGGTCACCGGGGGGCTCTAACATTCAGTACTTC.

This clone turned up a few times. V usage is TRBV6-6 and J usage is TRBJ1-5; TRBD1 is a possible D gene (6 bases). There are 13 residues in the CDR3. CDR1 and CDR2 from the germline V gene are MNHNY and SVGAGI (reference sequence). Deletions cut 4 bases from V and 4 bases from J, with 8 bases between. CDR3 DNA sequence: TGTGCCAGCAGTTGGACAGCTAATCAGCCCCAGCATTTT. It specifies CASSWTANQPQHF.

V usage is TRBV11-2 and J usage is TRBJ1-3; the D is unclear. Germline assignment: CDR1 SGHAT and CDR2 FQNNGV. V was clipped by 5 bases and J by 4 bases, with 9 bases between them. This CDR3 is built from 13 residues. For the CDR3, the DNA is TGTGCCAGCAGCCTAAATCCGGGAAACACCATATATTTT. Its protein product is CASSLNPGNTIYF.

The rearrangement links TRBV28 to TRBJ1-2; D is undetermined. The CDR3 runs to 12 residues. CDR1 is MDHEN and CDR2 is SYDVKM in the germline V gene. V lost 7 bases and J 4 bases, leaving 10 bases between the germline ends. CDR3 region: CASKGSPYGYTF. Here the CDR3 DNA reads TGTGCCAGCAAAGGGAGCCCCTATGGCTACACCTTC.

This clone was detected only once. The J gene is TRBJ1-4, the V gene TRBV5-8; D might be TRBD1 (6 bases). With 4 bases removed from V and 6 bases from J, the gap between germline ends came to 13 bases. The CDR3 runs to 14 residues. Germline CDR1 reads SGHTS; CDR2 reads YDEGEE. This chain's CDR3 is CASSLQGLDEKLFF. The CDR3 DNA reads TGTGCCAGCAGCCTACAGGGATTGGATGAAAAACTGTTTTTT.

This chain connects TRBV3-1 (or the pseudogene TRBV3-2) to TRBJ2-1; 7 positions agree with TRBD2. The germline V gene has CDR1 LGHDT and CDR2 YNNKEL (reference sequence). The CDR3 length is 12 residues. V gave up 4 bases and J gave up 9 bases; unmatched junction bases: 3. The CDR3 DNA reads as TGTGCCAGCAGCCCCCCGGGGGGTGAGCAGTTCTTC. Residues: CASSPPGGEQFF.

The chain is built from TRBV27 and TRBJ2-2; D perhaps matches TRBD1 (5 bases). There are 12 residues in the CDR3. Germline lookup yields CDR1 MNHEY and CDR2 SMNVEV (reference sequence). The ends were cut back, 8 bases at V and 6 bases at J, with 10 bases in the middle. In DNA, the CDR3 is TGTGCCAGCGCCCAAGGGGCCGGGGAGCTGTTTTTT. Translating gives CASAQGAGELFF.

The J gene is TRBJ2-2, the V gene TRBV7-3, with 8 bases lining up with TRBD1. The germline V gene encodes CDR1 SGHTA and CDR2 FQGTGA. This CDR3 comprises 15 residues. With 5 bases clipped from V and 10 bases from J, the junction kept 12 bases outside the gene matches. CDR3 residues: CASSPQTGVKSELFF. The CDR3 nucleotides read TGTGCCAGCAGCCCTCAGACAGGGGTTAAGTCGGAGCTGTTTTTT.

The V call is TRBV5-1, the J call TRBJ1-2; the match to TRBD1 covers 7 bases. Unmatched junction bases numbered 11, after V lost 4 bases and J lost 8 bases. The CDR3 sequence is 14 residues long. CDR1 and CDR2 from the germline V gene are SGHRS and YFSETQ. The CDR3 DNA follows: TGCGCCAGCAGCGTGGGAAGGGGGCGTCAGGGCTACACCTTC. Translating gives CASSVGRGRQGYTF.

This clone was counted only a few times. The genes are TRBV2 and TRBJ2-7; no definite D call. Germline assignment: CDR1 SNHLY and CDR2 FYNNEI. The CDR3 is 12 amino acids. The V end was cut by 2 bases, the J end by 7 bases, with 9 bases between. CDR3 amino acids: CASSEFQVEQYF. The CDR3 nucleotides are TGTGCCAGCAGTGAATTCCAGGTTGAGCAGTACTTC. The full variable domain, its missing parts supplied by reference TRBV2 and TRBJ2-7, is EPEVTQTPSHQVTQMGQEVILRCVPISNHLYFYWYRQILGQKVEFLVSFYNNEISEKSEIFDDQFSVERPDGSNFTLKIRSTKLEDSAMYFCASSEFQVEQYFGPGTRLTVT.

The rearrangement joins TRBV11-3 to TRBJ2-1; D perhaps matches TRBD2 (7 bases). CDR1 SGHNT and CDR2 YENEEA come from the germline V gene. This CDR3 region has 16 residues. Trimming took 1 base from V and 0 from J, leaving 10 bases between them. CDR3 coding DNA: TGTGCCAGCAGCTTAGGCCGGGGGGCCTCCTACAATGAGCAGTTCTTC. Translation: CASSLGRGASYNEQFF.

This clone was counted between two and nine times. V gene TRBV5-1 combines with J gene TRBJ2-7; no clear D. CDR1 SGHRS and CDR2 YFSETQ come from the germline V gene. The CDR3 runs 12 residues. V was trimmed by 0 bases and J by 4 bases, leaving 5 bases between them. This CDR3 reads CASSLANYEQYF. The CDR3 DNA is TGCGCCAGCAGCTTGGCCAATTACGAGCAGTACTTC.

The chain recombines TRBV19 with TRBJ1-2, with a possible D match to TRBD1 (6 bases). The CDR3 has 15 amino acids. Trimming took 3 bases from V and 4 from J, leaving 15 bases between them. The V gene's germline CDR1 is LNHDA and CDR2 SQIVND (reference sequence). The CDR3 sequence is CASSIKGIRGYGYTF. Here the CDR3 DNA reads TGTGCCAGTAGTATTAAAGGGATCAGGGGCTATGGCTACACCTTC.

The rearrangement joins TRBV19 to TRBJ1-5; 8 nucleotides line up with TRBD1. Per the germline V gene, CDR1 is LNHDA and CDR2 is SQIVND (reference sequence). The V and J ends lost 4 bases and 3 bases, in that order; junction bases with no gene match: 8. The CDR3 contains 16 residues. CDR3 protein: CASSTPGQGLNQPQHF. As DNA, the CDR3 is TGTGCCAGTAGTACTCCCGGACAGGGTCTCAATCAGCCCCAGCATTTT. Looking up the rest from reference TRBV19 and TRBJ1-5 gives the full variable domain: DGGITQSPKYLFRKEGQNVTLSCEQNLNHDAMYWYRQDPGQGLRLIYYSQIVNDFQKGDIAEGYSVSREKKESFPLTVTSAQKNPTAFYLCASSTPGQGLNQPQHFGDGTRLSIL.

The rearrangement links TRBV6-5 to TRBJ2-7, with D perhaps matching TRBD1 (6 bases). This CDR3 is 15 amino acids long. Germline CDR1 reads MNHEY; CDR2 reads SVGAGI. Trimming took off 2 bases at V and 6 bases at J, with 17 bases between the two ends. The CDR3 sequence is CASSYPRPTGFEQYF. Here the CDR3 DNA reads TGTGCCAGCAGTTACCCGCGCCCTACAGGGTTCGAGCAGTACTTC.

The chain joins TRBV28 to TRBJ1-4; 8 bases fit TRBD1. This CDR3 has 17 amino acids. The trim removed 5 bases at V and 7 bases at J, leaving 15 bases unmatched. CDR1 and CDR2 from the germline V gene are MDHEN and SYDVKM. CDR3 loop: CASSPARQGTGAEKLFF. DNA of the CDR3: TGTGCCAGCAGTCCCGCCCGACAGGGGACGGGGGCTGAAAAACTGTTTTTT.

Points on this clone: The sample holds other DNA sequences that translate to the same CDR3. The chain recombines TRBV19 with TRBJ1-5; D is uncertain. V lost 3 bases and J 1 base, leaving 7 bases between the germline ends. The germline gives CDR1 LNHDA, CDR2 SQIVND (reference sequence). CDR3 length: 14 amino acids. The CDR3 coding sequence is TGTGCCAGTAGTATCACCGGGAGCAATCAGCCCCAGCATTTT. As protein: CASSITGSNQPQHF.

This sequence joins TRBV7-9 and TRBJ1-4, with 8 bases matching TRBD1. V shed 10 bases, J shed 3 bases, and the junction held 7 bases outside the gene matches. The CDR3 sequence is 14 residues long. Per the germline V gene, CDR1 is SEHNR and CDR2 is FQNEAQ (reference sequence). The CDR3 protein is CATSLQGANEKLFF. The CDR3 region has the DNA TGTGCCACTAGCTTACAGGGGGCTAATGAAAAACTGTTTTTT.

V usage is TRBV6-5 and J usage is TRBJ2-5, with D tentatively TRBD1 (5 bases). V dropped 7 bases and J dropped 4 bases, with 13 bases sitting between them. Germline V gene lookup returns CDR1 MNHEY and CDR2 SVGAGI. This CDR3 comprises 13 residues. DNA for the CDR3: TGTGCCAGCACTAATCCAGGGTTAGAGACCCAGTACTTC. It yields the protein CASTNPGLETQYF.

J is TRBJ2-7 and V is TRBV5-1; 12 nucleotides align to TRBD1. The CDR3 length is 15 residues. Germline values: CDR1 SGHRS, CDR2 YFSETQ. Trimming cost V 2 bases and J 3 bases; bases outside gene matches: 3. This chain's CDR3 is CASSFRDRGHYEQYF. CDR3 DNA: TGCGCCAGCAGCTTCCGGGACAGGGGGCACTACGAGCAGTACTTC.

The chain couples TRBV9 to TRBJ2-1; tentative D call: TRBD1 (6 bases). Germline assignment: CDR1 SGDLS and CDR2 YYNGEE. The CDR3 covers 15 residues. V shed 0 bases and J shed 7 bases, with 14 bases lying between them. CDR3 sequence reads: CASSVGLQGVNEQFF. For the CDR3, the DNA is TGTGCCAGCAGCGTAGGCCTACAGGGTGTGAATGAGCAGTTCTTC.

The sample holds one count of this clone. The J gene is TRBJ2-5, the V gene TRBV7-6, with 9 bases identical to TRBD1. The CDR3 consists of 15 residues. Germline lookup yields CDR1 SGHVS and CDR2 FNYEAQ. V lost 0 bases and J lost 2; bases outside the gene matches: 1. The CDR3 sequence: CASSLAGTGQETQYF. For the CDR3, the DNA is TGTGCCAGCAGCTTAGCGGGGACAGGGCAAGAGACCCAGTACTTC.

V usage is TRBV10-3 and J usage is TRBJ2-7; TRBD1 matches at 8 bases. The V and J ends lost 6 bases and 1 base, in that order; junction bases with no gene match: 5. CDR1 is ENHRY and CDR2 is SYGVKD in the germline V gene. This CDR3 has 14 residues. The CDR3 loop reads CAIRPGTGSYEQYF. Here the CDR3 DNA reads TGTGCCATCAGGCCCGGGACAGGTTCCTACGAGCAGTACTTC.

The rearrangement uses TRBV18 and TRBJ1-5, with D possibly TRBD1 on 5 matching bases. The CDR3 is 15 amino acids. Germline CDR1 reads KGHSH; CDR2 reads LQKENI. With 3 bases removed from V and 5 bases from J, the gap between germline ends came to 14 bases. The CDR3 is CASSPTGGIDQPQHF. CDR3 nucleotides: TGTGCCAGCTCACCGACCGGGGGGATCGATCAGCCCCAGCATTTT.

This chain links TRBV7-8 with TRBJ1-5; 9 nucleotides match TRBD1. Germline CDR1 is SGHVS and CDR2 is FQNEAQ. CDR3 length equals 17 residues. V gave up 1 base and J gave up 11 bases; unmatched junction bases: 15. CDR3 sequence: CASSLGGALGQGKAQHF. Here the CDR3 DNA reads TGTGCCAGCAGCTTAGGAGGGGCCCTAGGACAGGGGAAGGCCCAGCATTTT.

The V and J genes are TRBV4-2 and TRBJ1-1; D ambiguous. The germline V gene has CDR1 LGHNA and CDR2 YNFKEQ. The CDR3 spans 14 residues. Deletions cut 0 bases from V and 10 bases from J, with 15 bases between. This CDR3 reads CASSQDLGRWVAFF. The CDR3 DNA reads TGTGCCAGCAGCCAAGATCTAGGTAGATGGGTAGCTTTCTTT.

The genes are TRBV11-3 and TRBJ1-1, with D hard to call. The CDR3 loop spans 13 amino acids. Germline values: CDR1 SGHNT, CDR2 YENEEA. Deletions cut 0 bases from V and 7 bases from J, with 9 bases between. The CDR3 DNA reads TGTGCCAGCAGCTTAGAGAGGTTCTTTGAAGCTTTCTTT. Its translation is CASSLERFFEAFF. The full variable domain, completed using reference TRBV11-3 and TRBJ1-1, is EAGVVQSPRYKIIEKKQPVAFWCNPISGHNTLYWYLQNLGQGPELLIRYENEEAVDDSQLPKDRFSAERLKGVDSTLKIQPAELGDSAVYLCASSLERFFEAFFGQGTRLTVV.

This clone was seen a handful of times. CDR3: CASSRRLAGFYNEQFF. DNA of the CDR3: TGTGCCAGCAGCCGAAGGTTAGCGGGGTTCTACAATGAGCAGTTCTTC. The J gene is TRBJ2-1, the V gene TRBV14, with 8 bases that match TRBD2. With V trimmed by 4 bases and J by 3 bases, 8 bases remained unmatched. CDR1 is SGHDN, CDR2 FVKESK, per germline. The CDR3 is 16 amino acids.